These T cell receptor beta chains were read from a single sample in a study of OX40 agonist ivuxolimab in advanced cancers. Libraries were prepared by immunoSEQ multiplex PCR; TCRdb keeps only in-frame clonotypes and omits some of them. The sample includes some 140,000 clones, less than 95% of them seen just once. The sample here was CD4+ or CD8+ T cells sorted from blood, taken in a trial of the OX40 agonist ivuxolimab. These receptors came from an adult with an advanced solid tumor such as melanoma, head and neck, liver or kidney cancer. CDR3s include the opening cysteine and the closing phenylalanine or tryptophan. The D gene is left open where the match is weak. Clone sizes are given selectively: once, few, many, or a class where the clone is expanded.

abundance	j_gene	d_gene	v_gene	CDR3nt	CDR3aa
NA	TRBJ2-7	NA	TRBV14	TGTGCCAGCAGCCAACGACTTTCTGACGAGCAGTACTTC	CASSQRLSDEQYF
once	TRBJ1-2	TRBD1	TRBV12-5	TGTGCTAGTGGTTTGGAAACCGGGACAGTGAATGGCTACACCTTC	CASGLETGTVNGYTF
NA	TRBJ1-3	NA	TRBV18	TGTGCCAGCTCATATTATTGGACGGGGTCTTCTGGAAACACCATATATTTT	CASSYYWTGSSGNTIYF
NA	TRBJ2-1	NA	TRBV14	TGTGCCAGCAGCCTGGGGCGGAGGAGGGACAATGAGCAGTTCTTC	CASSLGRRRDNEQFF
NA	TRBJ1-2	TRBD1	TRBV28	TGTGCCAGCTCCGGGACAGGGGCCTATGGCTACACCTTC	CASSGTGAYGYTF
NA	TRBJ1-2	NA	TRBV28	TGTGCCAGCAGTTTGGTGGACGTCGGGGGCTACACCTTC	CASSLVDVGGYTF
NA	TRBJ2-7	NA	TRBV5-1	TGCGCCAGCAGCCTGGGGCTCGACACCTACGAGCAGTACTTC	CASSLGLDTYEQYF
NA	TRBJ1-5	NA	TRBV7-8	TGTGCCAGCACCATGACATCTCATAGCAATCAGCCCCAGCATTTT	CASTMTSHSNQPQHF
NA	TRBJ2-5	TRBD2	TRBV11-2	TGTGCCAGCCGGGGGCGGGAGGGCAAGGAGACCCAGTACTTC	CASRGREGKETQYF
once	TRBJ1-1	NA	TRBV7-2	TGTGCCAGCAGCCAACCCACCACAGCGAACACTGAAGCTTTCTTT	CASSQPTTANTEAFF
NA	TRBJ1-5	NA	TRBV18	TGTGCCAGCTCACCAGGAGAAGGGCAGCCCCAGCATTTT	CASSPGEGQPQHF
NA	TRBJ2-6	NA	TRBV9	TGTGCCAGCAGCGTAAGTTCTGGGGCCAACGTCCTGACTTTC	CASSVSSGANVLTF
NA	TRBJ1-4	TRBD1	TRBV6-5	TGTGCCAGCAGTGACCGACAGGGGGGCGAAAAACTGTTTTTT	CASSDRQGGEKLFF
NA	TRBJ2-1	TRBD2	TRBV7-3	TGTGCCAGCAGCTTAACAGCGGGGAGGGAAGCGGGAGAAATATACAATGAGCAGTTCTTC	CASSLTAGREAGEIYNEQFF
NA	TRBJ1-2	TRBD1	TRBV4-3	TGCGCCAGCAGCCAACGTTTGGACAGGGGGTCCTATGGCTACACCTTC	CASSQRLDRGSYGYTF
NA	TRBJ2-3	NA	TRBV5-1	TGCGCCAGCAGCTGGGGGGGACAGCCTGGCACAGATACGCAGTATTTT	CASSWGGQPGTDTQYF
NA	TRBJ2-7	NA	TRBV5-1	TGCGCCAGCAGTGGACAGAGCTCCTACGAGCAGTACTTC	CASSGQSSYEQYF
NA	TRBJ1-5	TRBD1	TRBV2	TGTGCCAGCAGTACCACAGGGGCCTCGCCCCAGCATTTT	CASSTTGASPQHF
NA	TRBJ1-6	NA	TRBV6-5	TGTGCCAGCACTTGGACAGCAAACCATAATTCACCCCTCCACTTT	CASTWTANHNSPLHF
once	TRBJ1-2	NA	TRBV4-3	TGCGCCAGCAGCCAAGCACTTTACGAGGGCTACACCTTC	CASSQALYEGYTF
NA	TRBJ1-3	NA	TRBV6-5	TGTGCCAGCAGTTACCTGGGGGGAAACACCATATATTTT	CASSYLGGNTIYF
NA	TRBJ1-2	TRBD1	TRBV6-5	TGTGCCAGCACCCTCGGACAGGGGATCGACGGCTACACCTTC	CASTLGQGIDGYTF
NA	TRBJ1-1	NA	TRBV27	TGTGCCAGCAGCCTCGAGCCGGGGACTGAAGCTTTCTTT	CASSLEPGTEAFF
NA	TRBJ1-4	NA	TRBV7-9	TGTGCCAGCAGCGCGGAACTCACAACTAATGAAAACCTGTTTTTT	CASSAELTTNENLFF
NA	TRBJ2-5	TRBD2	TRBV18	TGTGCCAGCTCACCACCCGGGACTAGCATGGAGACCCAGTACTTC	CASSPPGTSMETQYF
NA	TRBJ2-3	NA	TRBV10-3	TGTGCCATCAGCGGGTCAGACACAGATACGCAGTATTTT	CAISGSDTDTQYF
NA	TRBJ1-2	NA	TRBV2	TGTGCCAGCAGCCGCGAAGGACAGTTATATGGCTACACCTTC	CASSREGQLYGYTF
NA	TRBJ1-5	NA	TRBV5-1	TGCGCCAGCAGCTTGGCCGGAAGTCAGCCCCAGCATTTT	CASSLAGSQPQHF
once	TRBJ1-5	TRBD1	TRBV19	TGTGCCAGTAGTAGTCGGACAGGGAGCAATCAGCCCCAGCATTTT	CASSSRTGSNQPQHF
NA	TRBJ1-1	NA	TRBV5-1	TGCGCCAGCAGCCCGGGTGGGGTTGGGAACACTGAAGCTTTCTTT	CASSPGGVGNTEAFF
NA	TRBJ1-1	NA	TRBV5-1	TGCGCCAGCAGCTTGGGGGACACGAACACTGAAGCTTTCTTT	CASSLGDTNTEAFF
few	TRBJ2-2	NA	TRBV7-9	TGTGCCAGCATCGACGGAGAGCTGTTTTTT	CASIDGELFF
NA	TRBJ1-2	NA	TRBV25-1	TGTGCCAGCAGGGCGGGAGACCGCGGCTACACCTTC	CASRAGDRGYTF
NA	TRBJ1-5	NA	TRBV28	TGTGCCAGCAGTTTCGACCCGCGGGGAAATCAGCCCCAGCATTTT	CASSFDPRGNQPQHF
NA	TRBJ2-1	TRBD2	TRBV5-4	TGTGCCAGCAGCCCCGGGACTAGCGGGAGGGCCTACAATGAGCAGTTCTTC	CASSPGTSGRAYNEQFF
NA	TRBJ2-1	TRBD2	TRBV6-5	TGTGCCAGCAGTGGTGCTAGCGGGAGGTACAATGAGCAGTTCTTC	CASSGASGRYNEQFF
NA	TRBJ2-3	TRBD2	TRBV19	TGTGCCAGTAGTATTGATGAGTGGGGACTAGCGGACACAGATACGCAGTATTTT	CASSIDEWGLADTDTQYF
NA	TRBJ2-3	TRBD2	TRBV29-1	TGCAGCGTCCCGGTAGCGGGTCTGGGAGATACGCAGTATTTT	CSVPVAGLGDTQYF
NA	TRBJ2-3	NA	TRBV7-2	TGTGCCAGCAGCTTAGGAAGCCCCACAGATACGCAGTATTTT	CASSLGSPTDTQYF